This T cell receptor beta chain was recorded in a study of blood T cells in healthy people across ages (dated by TCRdb to between 2014 and 2017). Context from the whole study: In model experiments, roughly one uniquely barcoded TCR beta cDNA molecule per two T cells was captured by template switching. Two additional independent replicas of 1 million unique cDNA reads from the same blood draw were analyzed for two donors (one aged 18 to 30 and one aged 80 or older). The study measured age-related changes in TCR beta repertoire diversity using deep sequencing normalized with unique cDNA molecular identifiers. Donors of different ages were randomly distributed across sequencing lanes to avoid experimental bias. Four age groups were formed from the donors: young (average about 16 years), middle-aged (approximately 42), aged (approximately 60) and long-lived (about 80).

The 40 or so donors, aged 6 to 90 years, were systemically healthy Caucasian individuals from Russia. Ten milliliters of peripheral blood were drawn from each donor into EDTA-treated Vacutainer tubes. Ficoll-Paque density-gradient centrifugation was used to isolate PBMCs, with at least 7 million per sample. Total RNA, at least 5.5 micrograms per sample, was extracted from PBMCs with Trizol reagent. For every donor, an aliquot of PBMCs went through flow cytometry to measure the percentages of naive CD45RAhigh/CD27high T cells. The library was built by means of 5' RACE. A second 7 to 11 cycle PCR used a sample-barcoded 5' primer and a J-beta primer mix. A template-switch 5' adaptor carrying 12 random nucleotides introduced a unique molecular identifier onto each TCR beta cDNA molecule. Each sample yielded at least 2.5 million CDR3-containing paired-end reads. First-strand cDNA was synthesized from all RNA with the Mint cDNA synthesis kit, primed by a TRBC-specific oligonucleotide. Following uracil-DNA glycosylase treatment, a first 18-cycle PCR with universal primers M1SS and BC2_uni_R was performed on all cDNA. The paper's processing steps were these. Normalization of each sample was performed by random selection of 1 million high-quality reads, each carrying a distinct molecular identifier. Reads sharing molecular identifiers were discarded rather than binned into consensus sequences. MiTCR, run with a Q25 quality threshold and the strictest error-elimination algorithm, handled CDR3 identification, clonotype clustering and error correction. A nonparametric unseen species model using Euler transformation provided a lower-bound estimate of total TCR beta diversity. TCRdb reprocessed the public reads (quality trimming at Q25 with fastp, clone calling with MiXCR) and kept in-frame beta chains. Rows are unified per CDR3 protein, each entry keeping the most common DNA and genes. The V and J calls follow TCRdb's processing rather than the paper's. The sample table contains 1,800,000 or so distinct CDR3 sequences; only one count was recorded for about two fifths of them. Clones ranked in the top ten supply more than 20% of the sample.

Based on the germline V gene, the CDR1 and CDR2 sequences are KGHSH and LQKENI. The CDR3 spans 15 residues, from the cysteine through the phenylalanine. Only the CDR3 DNA stays, 45 bases, in frame from base 1. The paper's findings and limits, for the study overall: Because profiling used bulk unsorted PBMCs, naive and antigen-experienced compartments could not be compared conclusively. Observed TCR beta diversity correlated strongly with the percentage of naive T cells measured by flow cytometry. Donor CMV infection status was unknown, potentially confounding age-related changes in expanded clonotypes. Compared with the aged group, more naive CD4+ T cells, fewer expanded clones and increased TCR diversity were shown by the long-lived group, suggesting age selection. Estimates of total diversity based on one million sequenced T cells were regarded as lower bounds and as underestimates. As age increased, observed TCR beta diversity per million T cells dropped in a roughly linear way, and a significant reduction was already evident by age roughly 36.

About this clonotype: This receptor's antigen is unknown. No base-level quality is on record; no much larger clone is a single base apart.

The TCR originated in a human donor in good health. Sequencing was done on a sample of blood. The rearranged chain carries TRBV18 and TRBJ2-4, with 7 junctional bases fitting TRBD1. The DNA end is more similar to TRBJ2-7, so the J call may be wrong. The nucleotide sequence is TGTGCCAGCTCACCACCGTCGACAGGGACCTACGAGCAGTACTTC. This gives the protein CASSPPSTGTYEQYF.